A selection of T cell receptor beta chains follows, all from one sample in a study of blood T cell repertoires in COVID-19. Only in-frame clones appear in the TCRdb table, and some are missing; sequencing was by immunoSEQ multiplex PCR. Of almost 350,000 clones listed, approximately 89% are singletons. The sample was peripheral blood. The receptors stem from a woman aged 60-70 years with COVID-19, enrolled during active disease. CDR3s include the opening cysteine and the closing phenylalanine or tryptophan. A D gene is named only where the DNA matches it firmly. A row's size may be missing; if present it is once, few, many or a size class.

TRBV4-2	TRBJ1-2	-	TRBD1	CASSQPGGRYGYTF	TGTGCCAGCAGCCAGCCAGGGGGCAGGTATGGCTACACCTTC
TRBV18	TRBJ1-1	-	-	CASSPSAGNTEAFF	TGTGCCAGCTCACCAAGTGCAGGGAACACTGAAGCTTTCTTT
TRBV2	TRBJ2-1	-	TRBD1	CASTWDRGILSSYNEQFF	TGTGCCAGCACTTGGGACAGGGGGATCCTAAGCTCCTACAATGAGCAGTTCTTC
TRBV9	TRBJ2-7	-	-	CASSVDPGVREQYF	TGTGCCAGCAGCGTGGACCCCGGGGTGAGGGAGCAGTACTTC
TRBV6-1	TRBJ1-5	once	-	CASSDLGHLSNQPQHF	TGTGCCAGCAGTGACCTTGGACACCTTAGCAATCAGCCCCAGCATTTT
TRBV7-9	TRBJ1-4	-	-	CASSRTANEKLFF	TGTGCCAGCAGCAGGACAGCAAATGAAAAACTGTTTTTT
TRBV5-1	TRBJ1-1	-	TRBD1	CASSNSPGGKNTEAFF	TGCGCCAGCTCAAACAGCCCAGGGGGAAAGAACACTGAAGCTTTCTTT
TRBV3-1/TRBV3-2	TRBJ2-2	once	-	CASSRYTGELFF	TGTGCCAGCAGCCGTTATACCGGGGAGCTGTTTTTT
TRBV5-1	TRBJ2-4	-	-	CASSLGLDIIAKNIQYF	TGCGCCAGCAGCTTGGGGCTGGACATCATAGCCAAAAACATTCAGTACTTC
TRBV9	TRBJ2-2	-	TRBD2	CASTSGGANTGELFF	TGTGCCAGCACTAGCGGGGGGGCCAACACCGGGGAGCTGTTTTTT
TRBV2	TRBJ1-3	-	TRBD1	CASSVGPARGTGGNTIYF	TGTGCCAGCAGTGTCGGTCCAGCAAGGGGGACAGGGGGCAACACCATATATTTT
TRBV15	TRBJ2-7	-	TRBD1	CATSPAPGSNSDRGTPYEQYF	TGTGCCACCAGCCCCGCCCCGGGTTCCAACTCGGACAGGGGCACGCCCTACGAGCAGTACTTC
TRBV28	TRBJ1-1	-	-	CASRPQGGNTEAFF	TGTGCCAGCAGGCCCCAGGGTGGGAACACTGAAGCTTTCTTT
TRBV28	TRBJ1-4	-	-	CASRDGGYNEKLFF	TGTGCCAGCAGGGATGGGGGGTATAATGAAAAACTGTTTTTT
TRBV30	TRBJ1-1	-	-	CAWSYTGTTEAFF	TGTGCCTGGAGTTATACAGGGACCACTGAAGCTTTCTTT
TRBV6-1	TRBJ2-4	-	TRBD2	CASSDPASGVFKNIQYF	TGTGCCAGCAGTGACCCGGCTAGCGGGGTCTTCAAAAACATTCAGTACTTC
TRBV6-5	TRBJ1-3	-	-	CASLFTGNGNTIYF	TGTGCCAGCCTATTCACAGGGAATGGAAACACCATATATTTT
TRBV6-2/TRBV6-3	TRBJ2-3	-	TRBD2	CASSSRLAGGTDTQYF	TGTGCCAGCAGTTCTCGACTAGCGGGGGGCACAGATACGCAGTATTTT
TRBV19	TRBJ1-1	few	-	CASSIGRDTGTEAFF	TGTGCCAGTAGTATAGGCCGGGACACGGGTACTGAAGCTTTCTTT
TRBV10-1	TRBJ1-2	-	-	CASSESRARGYTF	TGCGCCAGCAGTGAGTCCAGGGCTCGGGGCTACACCTTC
TRBV11-2	TRBJ2-3	-	-	CASSLGGSTDTQYF	TGTGCCAGCAGCTTAGGCGGGAGCACAGATACGCAGTATTTT
TRBV18	TRBJ1-4	-	-	CASSPPGQGGEKLFF	TGTGCCAGCTCACCCCCGGGTCAGGGTGGTGAAAAACTGTTTTTT
TRBV18	TRBJ1-1	-	-	CASSPRGNPNTEAFF	TGTGCCAGCTCACCGCGGGGGAACCCGAACACTGAAGCTTTCTTT
TRBV9	TRBJ1-1	-	-	CASSVDAHRVLNTEAFF	TGTGCCAGCAGCGTAGATGCACACCGGGTGCTGAACACTGAAGCTTTCTTT
TRBV4-1	TRBJ1-4	-	-	CASSHENRVELFF	TGCGCCAGCAGCCATGAGAACAGGGTAGAACTGTTTTTT
TRBV30	TRBJ1-3	-	TRBD1	CAWSRDRALTEAWDTIYF	TGTGCCTGGAGTCGGGACAGGGCCTTGACGGAGGCCTGGGACACCATATATTTT
TRBV5-4	TRBJ2-7	-	-	CASSLQGSYEQYF	TGTGCCAGCAGCTTGCAGGGATCCTACGAGCAGTACTTC
TRBV2	TRBJ2-7	-	-	CASSEEGDRYYEQYF	TGTGCCAGCAGTGAAGAGGGGGATCGGTACTACGAGCAGTACTTC
TRBV12-3/TRBV12-4	TRBJ1-1	-	TRBD1	CASSFGTDEAFF	TGTGCCAGCAGTTTCGGGACAGATGAAGCTTTCTTT
TRBV30	TRBJ2-3	-	TRBD1	CAWSRTGGEDTQYF	TGTGCCTGGAGTAGGACAGGGGGTGAGGATACGCAGTATTTT
TRBV10-3	TRBJ1-1	-	TRBD1	CAISRTGVSVGNTEAFF	TGTGCCATCAGCCGGACAGGGGTTAGTGTGGGGAACACTGAAGCTTTCTTT
TRBV5-1	TRBJ1-2	-	TRBD1	CASRRPGTGGTNYGYTF	TGCGCCAGCAGACGCCCCGGGACAGGGGGGACAAACTATGGCTACACCTTC
TRBV3-1/TRBV3-2	TRBJ2-1	-	-	CASSPRGANEQFF	TGTGCCAGCAGCCCACGAGGCGCGAATGAGCAGTTCTTC
TRBV5-4	TRBJ1-1	-	TRBD1	CASSLGLTGDTEAFF	TGTGCCAGCAGCTTGGGGTTGACAGGGGACACTGAAGCTTTCTTT
TRBV2	TRBJ2-7	once	-	CASSEGGVPYEQYF	TGTGCCAGCAGTGAAGGGGGGGTGCCCTACGAGCAGTACTTC
TRBV3-1/TRBV3-2	TRBJ1-2	-	TRBD1	CASSDRGRWYGYTF	TGTGCCAGCAGTGACAGGGGGCGATGGTATGGCTACACCTTC
TRBV5-4	TRBJ2-3	-	-	CASRIRGKGTDTQYF	TGTGCCAGCAGGATACGAGGAAAGGGCACAGATACGCAGTATTTT
TRBV6-5	TRBJ1-1	-	-	CATYQSANTEAFF	TGTGCCACCTACCAAAGCGCGAACACTGAAGCTTTCTTT
TRBV10-3	TRBJ1-1	once	-	CATLGSHEAFF	TGTGCCACCTTGGGCAGCCATGAAGCTTTCTTT
TRBV30	TRBJ1-6	-	TRBD1	CAWRSKGANSPLHF	TGTGCCTGGAGGTCGAAGGGGGCTAATTCACCCCTCCACTTT
TRBV6-1	TRBJ1-2	-	-	CASSDRQGTGYTF	TGTGCCAGCAGTGATCGGCAGGGAACTGGCTACACCTTC
TRBV7-9	TRBJ1-1	-	-	CASSLVYGLLRNTEAFF	TGTGCCAGCAGCTTAGTCTATGGACTGTTAAGGAACACTGAAGCTTTCTTT
TRBV15	TRBJ2-3	-	TRBD2	CATSRGLAGVTDTQYF	TGTGCCACCAGCAGAGGACTAGCGGGGGTAACAGATACGCAGTATTTT
TRBV5-8	TRBJ1-5	-	-	CASIPPVGGRNQPQHF	TGTGCCAGCATTCCCCCCGTGGGAGGCCGCAATCAGCCCCAGCATTTT
TRBV15	TRBJ1-4	-	-	CATRMTGVGEKLFF	TGTGCCACCAGAATGACGGGGGTGGGAGAAAAACTGTTTTTT
TRBV19	TRBJ2-3	once	-	CAAAAQGPGDTQYF	TGTGCCGCCGCGGCACAGGGCCCCGGAGATACGCAGTATTTT
TRBV11-2	TRBJ1-4	once	-	CASSLIRDEKLFF	TGTGCCAGCAGCTTAATCAGGGATGAAAAACTGTTTTTT
TRBV21-1	TRBJ2-3	-	-	CASSRYSGLGADTQYF	TGTGCCAGCAGCAGGTATAGCGGCTTAGGAGCAGATACGCAGTATTTT
TRBV24-1	TRBJ1-2	-	-	CATSDSGTYYGYTF	TGTGCCACCAGTGATTCCGGGACTTACTATGGCTACACCTTC
TRBV6-5	TRBJ2-3	-	-	CASSPNRVVTDTQYF	TGTGCCAGCAGCCCAAACAGGGTTGTTACAGATACGCAGTATTTT
TRBV27	TRBJ1-1	many	-	CASSPGHMNTEAFF	TGTGCCAGCAGTCCCGGACACATGAACACTGAAGCTTTCTTT
TRBV7-2	TRBJ1-6	-	-	CASSPGYQGSPLHF	TGTGCCAGCAGCCCGGGGTACCAAGGATCACCCCTCCACTTT
TRBV5-1	TRBJ1-2	-	-	CASSLGADYGYTF	TGCGCCAGCAGCTTGGGGGCAGACTATGGCTACACCTTC
TRBV18	TRBJ1-3	-	-	CASSPAGYGNTIYF	TGTGCCAGCTCACCAGCGGGCTATGGAAACACCATATATTTT
TRBV3-1/TRBV3-2	TRBJ2-7	-	-	CASSQGPSQGEQYF	TGTGCCAGCAGCCAAGGACCGTCCCAGGGGGAGCAGTACTTC
TRBV24-1	TRBJ2-5	-	-	CATSDKQGSGQETQYF	TGTGCCACCAGTGATAAACAGGGCAGCGGCCAAGAGACCCAGTACTTC
TRBV5-5	TRBJ2-7	-	TRBD1	CASSSDEGAYEQYF	TGTGCCAGCAGCTCGGATGAGGGGGCTTACGAGCAGTACTTC
TRBV2	TRBJ2-5	-	-	CASRETPQETQYF	TGTGCCAGCAGGGAGACCCCACAAGAGACCCAGTACTTC
TRBV2	TRBJ1-1	-	-	CATDYTGISNTEAFF	TGTGCCACCGACTACACAGGGATTTCTAACACTGAAGCTTTCTTT